This T cell receptor beta chain was identified in a study of blood T cell repertoires in COVID-19. This CDR3 has 16 residues. The V end was cut by 5 bases, the J end by 6 bases, with 19 bases between. Germline CDR1 and CDR2: MNHEY and SMNVEV (reference sequence). Assignment of participants to cohorts was predicated upon participant-reported clinical history. Two negative PCRs, clearance, or symptom resolution had been documented for recovered Cohort 3 donors. This clone has just a few counts. Original processing methods: Scientists estimated how many nucleated cells there were by amplifying reference gene primers. Clones were read by immunoSEQ multiplex PCR, and TCRdb kept only the in-frame ones, dropping some. That table is the source of V, J and clone size, and D and trimming were worked out from the DNA. This table holds 300,000 to 450,000 clones, roughly 87% found once.

The chain combines TRBV27 with TRBJ2-2, with D perhaps matching TRBD1 (8 bases). The specimen was PBMCs or T cells enriched from blood (not recorded which). The sequence was obtained from a woman in her 30s who had recovered from COVID-19. The CDR3 protein is CASSTRTGRDPGELFF. CDR3 DNA: TGTGCCAGCAGTACCAGGACAGGGAGGGATCCCGGGGAGCTGTTTTTT.